Detailed here is one T cell receptor beta chain. Its antigen is undetermined. Single viable CD3+CD4+CD8-CD45RO+ cells were sorted as the memory CD4+ T cells. The table came from immunoSEQ multiplex PCR; TCRdb's copy has only in-frame clones and leaves some out. This table holds approximately 74,000 clones, about 80% found once. The CDR3 spans 13 residues. Germline-derived CDR1 and CDR2 are SGHDN and FVKESK. The V and J ends lost 4 bases and 14 bases, in that order; junction bases with no gene match: 11. The sample originates from a study of memory CD4+ T cells and cytomegalovirus serostatus. In the study overall: Of the healthy Belgian adults, roughly ten were CMV seropositive and 20 to 30 seronegative.

Study-level results: The CMV-associated TCR signature appears largely within the CD4+ memory repertoire.

Source material: memory CD4+ T cells from blood. The origin of this receptor is an adult in good health and CMV-seropositive. The chain has TRBV14 and TRBJ2-1; 7 bases line up with TRBD2. In DNA, the CDR3 is TGTGCCAGCAGCCCCGCCGCGGCGGGGGAAGAGTTCTTC. Protein: CASSPAAAGEEFF. Using reference TRBV14 and TRBJ2-1 for the parts outside the CDR3, the full variable domain is EAGVTQFPSHSVIEKGQTVTLRCDPISGHDNLYWYRRVMGKEIKFLLHFVKESKQDESGMPNNRFLAERTGGTYSTLKVQPAELEDSGVYFCASSPAAAGEEFFGPGTRLTVL.